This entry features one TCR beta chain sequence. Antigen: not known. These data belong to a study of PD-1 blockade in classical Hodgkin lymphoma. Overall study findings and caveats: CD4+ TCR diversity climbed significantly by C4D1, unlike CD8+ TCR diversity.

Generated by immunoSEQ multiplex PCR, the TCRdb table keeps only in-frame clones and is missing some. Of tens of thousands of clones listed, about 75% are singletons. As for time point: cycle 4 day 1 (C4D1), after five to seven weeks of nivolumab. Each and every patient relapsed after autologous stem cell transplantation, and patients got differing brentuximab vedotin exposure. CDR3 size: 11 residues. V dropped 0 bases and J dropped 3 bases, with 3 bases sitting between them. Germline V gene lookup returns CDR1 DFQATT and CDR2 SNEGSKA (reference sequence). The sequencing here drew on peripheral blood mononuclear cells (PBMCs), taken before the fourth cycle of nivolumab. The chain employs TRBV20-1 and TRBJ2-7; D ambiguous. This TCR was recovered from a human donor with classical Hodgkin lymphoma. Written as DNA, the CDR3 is TGCAGTGCTAGAGAGAGCTACGAGCAGTACTTC. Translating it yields CSARESYEQYF.